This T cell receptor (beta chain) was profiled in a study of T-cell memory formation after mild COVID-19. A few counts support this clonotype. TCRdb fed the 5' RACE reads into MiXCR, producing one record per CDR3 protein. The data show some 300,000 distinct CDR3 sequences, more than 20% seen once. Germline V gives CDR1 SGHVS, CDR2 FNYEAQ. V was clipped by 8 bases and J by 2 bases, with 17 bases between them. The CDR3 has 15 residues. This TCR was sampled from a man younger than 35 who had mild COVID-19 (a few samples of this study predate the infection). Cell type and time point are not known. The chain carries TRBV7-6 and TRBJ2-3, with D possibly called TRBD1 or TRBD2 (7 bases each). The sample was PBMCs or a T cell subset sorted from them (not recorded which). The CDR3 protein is CASDQGGKVTDTQYF. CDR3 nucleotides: TGTGCCAGCGACCAGGGGGGGAAGGTCACAGATACGCAGTATTTT.